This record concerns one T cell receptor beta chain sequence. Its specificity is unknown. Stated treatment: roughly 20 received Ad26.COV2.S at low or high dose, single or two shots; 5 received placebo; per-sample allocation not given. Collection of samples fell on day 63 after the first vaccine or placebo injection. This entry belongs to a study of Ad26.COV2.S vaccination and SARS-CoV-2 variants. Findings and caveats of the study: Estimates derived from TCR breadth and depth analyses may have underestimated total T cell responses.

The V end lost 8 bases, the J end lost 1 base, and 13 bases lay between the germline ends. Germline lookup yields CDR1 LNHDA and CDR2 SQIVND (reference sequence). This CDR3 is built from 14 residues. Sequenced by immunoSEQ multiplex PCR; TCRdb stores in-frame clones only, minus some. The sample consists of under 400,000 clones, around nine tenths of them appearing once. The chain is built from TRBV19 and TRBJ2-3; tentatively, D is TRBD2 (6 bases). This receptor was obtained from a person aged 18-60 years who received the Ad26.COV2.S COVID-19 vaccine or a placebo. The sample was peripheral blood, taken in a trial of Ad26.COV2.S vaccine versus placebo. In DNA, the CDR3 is TGTGCCAGTCTTGCAGGCGGGGGCACAGATACGCAGTATTTT. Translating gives CASLAGGGTDTQYF.